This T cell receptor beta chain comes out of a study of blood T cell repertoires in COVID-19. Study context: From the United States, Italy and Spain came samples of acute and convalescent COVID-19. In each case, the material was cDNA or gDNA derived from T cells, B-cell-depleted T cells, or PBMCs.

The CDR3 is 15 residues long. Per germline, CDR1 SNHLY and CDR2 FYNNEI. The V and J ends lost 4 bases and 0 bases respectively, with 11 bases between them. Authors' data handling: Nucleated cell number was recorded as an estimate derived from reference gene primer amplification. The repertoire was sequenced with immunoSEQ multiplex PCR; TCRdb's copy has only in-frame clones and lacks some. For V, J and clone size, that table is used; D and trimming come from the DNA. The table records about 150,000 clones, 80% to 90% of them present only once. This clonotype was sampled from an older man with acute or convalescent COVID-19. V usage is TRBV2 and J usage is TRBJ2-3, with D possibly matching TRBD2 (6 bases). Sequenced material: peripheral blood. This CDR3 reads CASSGGGVSTDTQYF. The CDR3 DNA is TGTGCCAGCAGTGGGGGCGGGGTGAGCACAGATACGCAGTATTTT.